This T cell receptor beta chain was sequenced for a study of T cell responses to AZD1222 COVID-19 vaccine. Study-wide context: The analysis combined second doses at about 4 or about 12 weeks. General study findings and limits: Clonal diversity was possibly underestimated, and the donors were mostly white British, with more females. Repertoire sampling was restricted to post-peak T cell response timepoints.

Only in-frame clones appear in the TCRdb table, and some are missing; sequencing was by immunoSEQ multiplex PCR. The repertoire includes over 100,000 clones, around 94% of them detected once, and under 7.5% sits in the top ten. As for this clone: Its specificity is unknown.

Germline-derived CDR1 and CDR2 are MDHEN and SYDVKM. V was trimmed by 6 bases and J by 2 bases, leaving 7 bases between them. The CDR3 is 12 residues long. The V call is TRBV28, the J call TRBJ2-5; D remains ambiguous. The sequence came from an adult in good health. The sequencing used peripheral blood, collected on day 0 of AZD1222 vaccination. The CDR3 spells CASRGFQETQYF. In DNA form, the CDR3 reads TGTGCCAGCAGGGGATTTCAAGAGACCCAGTACTTC.